The subject of this entry is one TCR beta chain. This receptor's antigen is unknown. An end of the junction does not agree with germline; a read error may underlie this. Library generation was performed with 5' RACE. The reads were generated on an Illumina HiSeq 2500. A second PCR of about 6 to 11 cycles was run with a J-beta primer mix and a sample-barcoded 5' primer. A unique molecular identifier was introduced onto each TCR beta cDNA molecule by a template-switch 5' adaptor carrying 12 random nucleotides. At least 2.5 million CDR3-containing paired-end reads were obtained from each sample. First-strand cDNA was synthesized from all RNA with the Mint cDNA synthesis kit, primed by a TRBC-specific oligonucleotide. Following uracil-DNA glycosylase treatment, a first 18-cycle PCR with universal primers M1SS and BC2_uni_R was performed on all cDNA. The original methods were these. Each sample was normalized by randomly selecting 1 million high-quality reads, each carrying a distinct molecular identifier. Instead of being binned into consensus sequences, reads that shared molecular identifiers were thrown out. MiTCR, with a Q25 quality threshold and the strictest error-elimination algorithm, was used for CDR3 identification, clonotype clustering and error correction. A nonparametric unseen species model using Euler transformation provided a lower-bound estimate of total TCR beta diversity. TCRdb passed the public sequencing reads through fastp at Q25 and MiXCR, retaining productive beta sequences. Each entry is one CDR3 protein sequence, shown with its most common DNA and genes. TCRdb, not the authors, supplied the V and J calls. The sample has about 700,000 distinct CDR3 sequences on record, about 34% of them singletons. The top ten clonotypes cover 15% of the sample.

The data were taken from a study of blood T cells in healthy people across ages (dated by TCRdb to the mid-2010s). With regard to the full study: In model experiments, roughly one uniquely barcoded TCR beta cDNA molecule per two T cells was captured by template switching. Donors of different ages were randomly distributed across sequencing lanes to avoid experimental bias. Using deep sequencing normalized with unique cDNA molecular identifiers, the study measured how TCR beta repertoire diversity changes with age. The donors were divided into four age groups: young (average around 17 years), middle-aged (approximately 39), aged (approximately 59) and long-lived (about 90). For two donors (one aged 18 to 30 and one aged 80 or older), the study analyzed two additional independent replicas of 1 million unique cDNA reads from the same blood draw. Study-wide findings and limitations: Compared with the aged group, more naive CD4+ T cells, fewer expanded clones and increased TCR diversity were shown by the long-lived group, suggesting age selection. Observed TCR beta diversity per million T cells fell roughly linearly with age, and a significant reduction was already apparent by age roughly 40. Conclusive comparison of naive and antigen-experienced compartments was prevented by the profiling of bulk unsorted PBMCs. Donor CMV infection status was unknown, potentially confounding age-related changes in expanded clonotypes. Total diversity estimates from one million sequenced T cells were considered lower bounds and underestimates. Observed TCR beta diversity correlated strongly with the percentage of naive T cells measured by flow cytometry.

The roughly 42 donors, aged about 6 to 95 years, were systemically healthy Caucasian individuals from Russia. Around 9.7 milliliters of peripheral blood were collected from each donor into EDTA-treated Vacutainer tubes. Ficoll-Paque density-gradient centrifugation was used to isolate PBMCs, with at least 6.5 million obtained per sample. Trizol reagent was used to extract total RNA from PBMCs, with at least 5 micrograms per sample. The percentages of naive CD45RAhigh/CD27high T cells were determined by flow cytometry on a PBMC aliquot from every donor. Taken from cysteine to phenylalanine, the CDR3 has 14 residues. Of all the DNA, just the CDR3 is kept, 42 bases in frame from base 1.

The rearrangement combines TRBV12-3 or TRBV12-4 with TRBJ1-1; TRBD1 matches 10 bases in the middle. The sequencing input was blood. This TCR derives from a woman of 80 years or more in good health. Donor details come from another sample of the same person, matched by shared clones. The DNA is as follows: TGTGCCGGCAGTCGACAGGGGGCCGACACTGAAGCTTTCTTT. This sequence encodes CAGSRQGADTEAFF.